The entry below describes one T cell receptor beta chain. What antigen it recognizes has not been identified. No base quality values were provided; no much bigger clone lies one nucleotide off. This record belongs to a study of blood T cell repertoires in COVID-19 (dated by TCRdb to between 2020 and 2021). About the study as a whole: Collaborator samples came from the United States, Italy and Spain and covered acute and convalescent phases of COVID-19. The material from the prospective study consisted of cDNA or gDNA derived from T cells, B-cell-depleted T cells, or PBMCs. Deeply sampled blood TCRbeta repertoires from subjects exposed to, actively infected with, or recovered from COVID-19 were included in the dataset. The repertoires were released in a freely available public database intended as a resource for research on the immune response to SARS-CoV-2. The samples were drawn from two sources: the first 160 participants of the ongoing ImmuneRACE study, and about 1,300 subjects contributed by 6 global collaborators. Sample metadata almost always included a de-identified subject ID, COVID-19 status, age in years and sex. Where available, HLA class I and class II types were taken from metadata supplied by the sample provider and were not determined by assay-based typing. Broader findings and caveats from the paper: The quantity of clinical and demographic metadata differed by source and by participant and was supplied without curation.

For CDR1 and CDR2, the germline V gene lists MGHDK and SYGVNS. Spanning cysteine to phenylalanine, the CDR3 consists of 18 amino acids. The read is trimmed to its CDR3 DNA, 54 bases read in frame from base 1. V loses 3 bases at its end and J loses 1 base; junction bases beyond the gene matches: 13. Collaborating institutions collected whole blood in K2EDTA tubes following their own protocols. For TCRbeta analysis, collaborators shipped samples as frozen whole blood, isolated PBMCs, or DNA extracted from either of those sample types. The immunoSEQ Assay, a bias-controlled multiplex PCR, was used to amplify TCRbeta CDR3 regions from genomic DNA. For the original study's pipeline: The number of nucleated cells in each sample was estimated from the amplification of reference gene primers within the assay. To quantify the absolute abundance of each unique TCRbeta CDR3 rearrangement, sequence reads were collapsed and filtered. For each sample, productive Simpson clonality was calculated as the square root of Simpson's diversity index over productive rearrangements. The immuneACCESS repertoire file appears here via TCRdb, limited to in-frame rearrangements. These files lack a portion of the clones; in checked studies, under half of the deficit traces to unresolved V genes, and the cause of the others is not known. D and trimming were read from the DNA, whereas the V and J calls and clone size are those reported in that table. This sample lists hundreds of thousands of clones; 88% were detected once. The top ten hold about 0.8% of the sample.

The chain is made from TRBV25-1 and TRBJ2-7; 9 nucleotides in the junction match TRBD2. The source material was peripheral blood. The source is a woman in her 30s with acute or convalescent COVID-19. The nucleotide sequence is TGTGCCAGCAGTGATCCGAGGTCTTTAGCGGGAGATTCCTACGAGCAGTACTTC. It specifies CASSDPRSLAGDSYEQYF.